Listed here are 19 T cell receptor beta chains from one sample, sequenced in a study of blood T cell repertoires in COVID-19. Only in-frame clones appear in the TCRdb table, and some are missing; sequencing was by immunoSEQ multiplex PCR. The top ten clones hold approximately 19% of a sample with under 95,000 clones, about 86% of them seen once. Sequenced input: peripheral blood. These TCRs come from a man at least 80 years old in a cohort sampled during active COVID-19.

Remarks on this clone: Other DNA sequences of this sample code for an identical CDR3. This chain uses TRBV29-1 with TRBJ1-2; the D gene is possibly TRBD1 (5 bases). Trimming shortened V by 4 bases and J by 7 bases, and 10 bases separated the two germline ends. Per germline, CDR1 SQVTM and CDR2 ANQGSEA. There are 11 residues in the CDR3. CDR3 bases: TGCAGCGTTGTAGGGGTCGGTGGCTACACCTTC. This translates into CSVVGVGGYTF.

This clone has only a few counts. The V and J genes are TRBV19 and TRBJ1-5, with 7 positions matching TRBD1. The germline V gene encodes CDR1 LNHDA and CDR2 SQIVND (reference sequence). There are 15 residues in the CDR3. The junction had 8 bases not matched to a gene; V was cut back by 5 bases and J by 4 bases. The CDR3 DNA is TGTGCCAGTAGTGTCGGGACAGCCACGAATCAGCCCCAGCATTTT. Translation: CASSVGTATNQPQHF.

V is TRBV3-1 (or the pseudogene TRBV3-2) and J is TRBJ2-1, with 9 bases identical to TRBD2. CDR3 size: 16 residues. J was trimmed by 9 bases and V by 1 base; bases with no gene match: 10. In germline, CDR1 is LGHDT, CDR2 YNNKEL (reference sequence). In DNA, the CDR3 is TGTGCCAGCAGCCAAGCGAAGGGCGGGGGGGCCGCTGAGCAGTTCTTC. Translation gives CASSQAKGGGAAEQFF.

The gene calls are TRBV5-1 and TRBJ2-2; D might be TRBD2 (5 bases). In germline, CDR1 is SGHRS, CDR2 YFSETQ. Trimming removed 3 bases at V and 2 bases at J, with 8 bases between. CDR3 length equals 14 residues. The CDR3 coding sequence is TGCGCCAGCAGCTACGAGGGAAACACCGGGGAGCTGTTTTTT. It yields the protein CASSYEGNTGELFF.

The rearrangement uses TRBV6-2 or TRBV6-3 and TRBJ2-2; 7 nucleotides match TRBD1. The CDR3 is 16 amino acids. The germline V gene encodes CDR1 MNHEY and CDR2 SVGEGT. The V gene end was trimmed by 0 bases and the J gene end by 7 bases; junction bases not matched to a gene: 8. The CDR3 DNA sequence: TGTGCCAGCAGTTACTCGAGGGGGCGCTTGATCGGGGAGCTGTTTTTT. It is translated as CASSYSRGRLIGELFF.

This chain joins TRBV28 and TRBJ2-5; 9 bases line up with TRBD1. The length of the CDR3 is 16 residues. Trimming took 5 bases from V and 5 from J; bases not matched to a gene: 12. Germline CDR1 is MDHEN and CDR2 is SYDVKM. CDR3 in amino acids: CASSATQQGAYETQYF. The CDR3 DNA reads TGTGCCAGCAGTGCTACCCAACAGGGGGCGTATGAGACCCAGTACTTC.

The chain carries TRBV7-9 and TRBJ1-1; the match to TRBD1 covers 7 bases. Trimming cost V 5 bases and J 4 bases; bases outside gene matches: 4. The length of the CDR3 is 13 residues. Germline V CDR1 and CDR2: SEHNR, FQNEAQ (reference sequence). CDR3 DNA sequence: TGTGCCAGCAGCAGACAGGGTGGCACTGAAGCTTTCTTT. Translation: CASSRQGGTEAFF.

The rearrangement links TRBV5-4 to TRBJ2-1, with 9 bases identical to TRBD1. CDR1 is SGHNT and CDR2 is YYREEE in the germline V gene (reference sequence). The CDR3 has 14 amino acids. J gave up 5 bases and V 4 bases, and 4 bases lay outside the gene matches. The CDR3 nucleotides read TGTGCCAGCAGCCGGGACAGGGATGACAATGAGCAGTTCTTC. Translated: CASSRDRDDNEQFF.

This chain connects TRBV4-3 to TRBJ2-5; D not resolved. Between the trimmed V and J ends, which lost 0 bases and 5 bases, there was a span of 10 bases. Germline V gene lookup returns CDR1 LGHNA and CDR2 YSLEER. The CDR3 is 14 residues long. CDR3 loop: CASSQDVRRETQYF. CDR3 sequence (DNA): TGCGCCAGCAGCCAAGACGTTCGTCGTGAGACCCAGTACTTC.

This chain connects TRBV6-5 to TRBJ2-7; D may be TRBD1 (5 bases). Germline values: CDR1 MNHEY, CDR2 SVGAGI. Between the trimmed V and J ends, which lost 7 bases and 0 bases, there was a span of 16 bases. This CDR3 has 15 residues. CDR3 in amino acids: CASTPRKDSSYEQYF. CDR3 DNA sequence: TGTGCCAGCACCCCGCGCAAAGACAGCTCCTACGAGCAGTACTTC.

Only a few counts were recorded for this clone. The chain employs TRBV7-9 and TRBJ1-5; no clear D gene. Trimming removed 5 bases from V and 1 base from J, with 12 bases in between. The CDR3 has 15 residues. CDR1 is SEHNR, CDR2 FQNEAQ, per germline (reference sequence). This CDR3 is CASSPAGGSNQPQHF. Here the CDR3 DNA reads TGTGCCAGCAGCCCGGCGGGCGGAAGCAATCAGCCCCAGCATTTT.

The chain carries TRBV5-4 and TRBJ1-2; D is perhaps TRBD1 (6 bases). CDR1 is SGHNT, CDR2 YYREEE, per germline (reference sequence). V shed 8 bases and J shed 1 base, with 15 bases lying between them. The CDR3 is 14 amino acids. The CDR3 loop is CASSPGTNNYGYTF. The CDR3 DNA is TGTGCCAGTAGCCCCGGGACAAATAACTATGGCTACACCTTC.

V is TRBV5-1 and J is TRBJ1-2; 7 bases match TRBD1. Germline V CDR1 and CDR2: SGHRS, YFSETQ. The CDR3 loop spans 14 amino acids. Trimming took 3 bases from V and 6 from J; bases not matched to a gene: 8. The DNA for the CDR3 is TGCGCCAGCAGCTGGAGTGACAGGGCGCATGGCTACACCTTC. This encodes CASSWSDRAHGYTF.

V usage is TRBV12-3 or TRBV12-4 and J usage is TRBJ1-6; D is undetermined. CDR3 length equals 13 residues. The V end lost 7 bases, the J end lost 7 bases, and 11 bases lay between the germline ends. CDR3 sequence reads: CASNQAGNSPLHF. CDR3 sequence (DNA): TGTGCCAGCAATCAGGCAGGCAATTCACCCCTCCACTTT.

CDR3 in amino acids: CASSQVLNRQGNNEKLFF. The CDR3 nucleotides are TGTGCCAGCAGCCAAGTACTCAACCGACAGGGGAATAATGAAAAACTGTTTTTT. V and J are TRBV3-1 (or the pseudogene TRBV3-2) and TRBJ1-4; 8 bases map to TRBD1. V dropped 1 base and J dropped 4; count of bases not matched to a gene: 11. There are 18 residues in the CDR3. CDR1 LGHDT and CDR2 YNNKEL come from the germline V gene (reference sequence).

The chain joins TRBV7-9 to TRBJ2-2, with TRBD2 matching over 7 bases. The CDR3 loop spans 16 amino acids. Germline trimming cut 6 bases from V and 4 bases from J; bases unmatched to any gene: 11. Germline-derived CDR1 and CDR2 are SEHNR and FQNEAQ (reference sequence). The chain's CDR3 is CASRSSSSGVTGELFF. The CDR3 nucleotides read TGTGCCAGCAGGTCCTCGTCCAGCGGGGTCACCGGGGAGCTGTTTTTT.

The CDR3 is CASSFLGTEVTGELFF. DNA of the CDR3: TGTGCCAGCAGCTTCCTTGGGACAGAGGTCACCGGGGAGCTGTTTTTT. The J gene is TRBJ2-2, the V gene TRBV7-3, with 7 bases that match TRBD1. The V segment lost 3 bases and the J segment 4 bases; nucleotides outside the gene matches: 8. The germline V gene encodes CDR1 SGHTA and CDR2 FQGTGA. The CDR3 runs to 16 residues.

V is TRBV28 and J is TRBJ1-2; 8 bases align to TRBD1. Germline loops: CDR1 MDHEN, CDR2 SYDVKM. The CDR3 is 13 residues long. Trimming cost V 5 bases and J 4 bases; bases outside gene matches: 3. The CDR3 region is CASSLGQGYGYTF. CDR3 sequence (DNA): TGTGCCAGCAGTCTAGGACAGGGCTATGGCTACACCTTC.

The chain is built from TRBV24-1 and TRBJ1-5, with D tentatively TRBD1 (5 bases). The CDR3 is 14 residues long. Germline CDR1 is KGHDR and CDR2 is SFDVKD. V was clipped by 10 bases and J by 4 bases, with 16 bases between them. CDR3 protein: CATQDSRGNQPQHF. The CDR3 nucleotides read TGTGCCACTCAAGACAGTCGGGGGAATCAGCCCCAGCATTTT.